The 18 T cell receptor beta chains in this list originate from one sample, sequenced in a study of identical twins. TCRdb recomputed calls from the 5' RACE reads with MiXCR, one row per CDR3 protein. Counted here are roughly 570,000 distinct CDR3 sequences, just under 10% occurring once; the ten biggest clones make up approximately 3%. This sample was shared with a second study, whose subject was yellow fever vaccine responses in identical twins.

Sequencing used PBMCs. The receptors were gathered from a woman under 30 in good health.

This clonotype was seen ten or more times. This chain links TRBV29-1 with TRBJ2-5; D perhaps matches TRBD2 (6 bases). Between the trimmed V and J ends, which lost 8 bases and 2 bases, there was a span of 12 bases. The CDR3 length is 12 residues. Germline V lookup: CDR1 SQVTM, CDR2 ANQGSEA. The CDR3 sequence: CSSGGKQETQYF. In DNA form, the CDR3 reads TGCAGCTCGGGCGGGAAGCAAGAGACCCAGTACTTC.

The CDR3 is CASSAGSGSLTGELFF. The CDR3 DNA reads as TGTGCCAGCAGTGCTGGGAGCGGGAGTTTAACCGGGGAGCTGTTTTTT. V gene TRBV25-1 combines with J gene TRBJ2-2; 8 bases are a match to TRBD2. The CDR3 sequence is 16 residues long. In germline, CDR1 is MGHDK, CDR2 SYGVNS. Trimming cost V 4 bases and J 5 bases; bases outside gene matches: 9.

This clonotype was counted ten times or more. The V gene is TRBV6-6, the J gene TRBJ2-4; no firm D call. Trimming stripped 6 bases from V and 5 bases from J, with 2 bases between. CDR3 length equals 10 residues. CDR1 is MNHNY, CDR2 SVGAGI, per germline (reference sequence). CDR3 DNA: TGTGCCAGCAGACAAAACATTCAGTACTTC. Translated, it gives CASRQNIQYF.

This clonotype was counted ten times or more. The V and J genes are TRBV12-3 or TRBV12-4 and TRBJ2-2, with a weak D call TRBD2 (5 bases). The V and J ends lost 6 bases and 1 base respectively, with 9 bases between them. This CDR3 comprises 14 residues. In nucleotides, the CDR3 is TGTGCCAGCAGCTCTCGGGGGAACACCGGGGAGCTGTTTTTT. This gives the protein CASSSRGNTGELFF.

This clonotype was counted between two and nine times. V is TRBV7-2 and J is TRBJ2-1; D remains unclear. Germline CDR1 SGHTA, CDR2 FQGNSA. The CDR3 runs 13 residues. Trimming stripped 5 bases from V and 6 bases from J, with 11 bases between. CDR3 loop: CASSNGRLNEQFF. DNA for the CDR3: TGTGCCAGCAGCAACGGACGGCTCAATGAGCAGTTCTTC.

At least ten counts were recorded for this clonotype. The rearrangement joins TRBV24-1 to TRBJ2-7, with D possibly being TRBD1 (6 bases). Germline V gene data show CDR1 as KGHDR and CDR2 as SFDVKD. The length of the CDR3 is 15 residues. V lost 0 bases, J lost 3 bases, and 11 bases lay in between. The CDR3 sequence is CATSDLVGAYYEQYF. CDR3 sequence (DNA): TGTGCCACCAGTGATTTGGTGGGGGCCTACTACGAGCAGTACTTC.

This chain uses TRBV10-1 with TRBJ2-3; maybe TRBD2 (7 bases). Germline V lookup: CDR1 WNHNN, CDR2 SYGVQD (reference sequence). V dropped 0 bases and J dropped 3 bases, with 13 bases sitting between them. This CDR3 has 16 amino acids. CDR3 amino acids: CASSESIQGGTDTQYF. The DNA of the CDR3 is TGCGCCAGCAGTGAGTCGATACAGGGAGGGACAGATACGCAGTATTTT.

The CDR3 protein is CASRLGQAGEQYF. Written as DNA, the CDR3 is TGTGCCAGCAGACTGGGACAGGCGGGTGAGCAGTACTTC. The chain recombines TRBV6-2 or TRBV6-3 with TRBJ2-7; 8 positions match TRBD1. CDR1 is MNHEY and CDR2 is SVGEGT in the germline V gene. The CDR3 is made up of 13 amino acids. The V and J ends lost 6 bases and 7 bases, in that order; junction bases with no gene match: 8.

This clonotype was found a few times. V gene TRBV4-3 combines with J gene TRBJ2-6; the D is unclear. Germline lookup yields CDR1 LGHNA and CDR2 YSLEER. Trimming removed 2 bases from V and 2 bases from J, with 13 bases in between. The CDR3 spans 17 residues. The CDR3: CASSQFAAATGANVLTF. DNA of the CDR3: TGCGCCAGCAGCCAATTCGCAGCCGCAACTGGGGCCAACGTCCTGACTTTC.

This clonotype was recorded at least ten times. Here the CDR3 reads CASSYRRPETQYF. The CDR3 nucleotides read TGTGCCAGCAGTTACCGGCGGCCCGAGACCCAGTACTTC. V gene TRBV6-2 or TRBV6-3 combines with J gene TRBJ2-5; D gene ambiguous. From germline, CDR1 is MNHEY and CDR2 SVGEGT. CDR3 size: 13 residues. Trimming stripped 2 bases from V and 5 bases from J, with 9 bases between.

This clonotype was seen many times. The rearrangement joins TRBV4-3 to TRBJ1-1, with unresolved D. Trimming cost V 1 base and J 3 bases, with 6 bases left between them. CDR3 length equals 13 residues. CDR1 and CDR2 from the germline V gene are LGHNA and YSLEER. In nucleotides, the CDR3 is TGCGCCAGCAGCCAAGCTGGGGACACTGAAGCTTTCTTT. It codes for CASSQAGDTEAFF.

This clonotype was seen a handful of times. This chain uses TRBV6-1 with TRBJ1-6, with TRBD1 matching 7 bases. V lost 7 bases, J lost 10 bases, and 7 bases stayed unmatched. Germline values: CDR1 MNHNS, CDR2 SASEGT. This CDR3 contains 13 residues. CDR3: CASNDRVDSPLHF. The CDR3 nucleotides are TGTGCCAGCAATGACAGGGTTGACTCACCCCTCCACTTT.

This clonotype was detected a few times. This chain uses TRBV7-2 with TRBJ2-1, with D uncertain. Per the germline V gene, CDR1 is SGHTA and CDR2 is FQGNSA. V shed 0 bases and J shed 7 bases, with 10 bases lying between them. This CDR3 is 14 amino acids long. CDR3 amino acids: CASSLASSLNEQFF. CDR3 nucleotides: TGTGCCAGCAGCTTAGCTAGCAGCCTGAATGAGCAGTTCTTC. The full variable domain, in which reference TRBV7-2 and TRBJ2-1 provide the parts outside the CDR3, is GAGVSQSPSNKVTEKGKDVELRCDPISGHTALYWYRQSLGQGLEFLIYFQGNSAPDKSGLPSDRFSAERTGGSVSTLTIQRTQQEDSAVYLCASSLASSLNEQFFGPGTRLTVL.

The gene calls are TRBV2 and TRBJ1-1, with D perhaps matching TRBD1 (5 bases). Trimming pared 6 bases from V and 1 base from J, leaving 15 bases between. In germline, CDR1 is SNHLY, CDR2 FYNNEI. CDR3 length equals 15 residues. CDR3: CASRAAGTGNTEAFF. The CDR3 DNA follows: TGTGCCAGCAGGGCCGCCGGTACAGGGAACACTGAAGCTTTCTTT.

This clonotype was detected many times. The CDR3 sequence is CASSSVQAKAFF. In DNA form, the CDR3 reads TGTGCCAGCAGTTCCGTCCAGGCCAAAGCTTTCTTT. The chain recombines TRBV12-3 or TRBV12-4 with TRBJ1-1; no reliable D call. Deletions cut 4 bases from V and 9 bases from J, with 12 bases between. The CDR3 is 12 residues long.

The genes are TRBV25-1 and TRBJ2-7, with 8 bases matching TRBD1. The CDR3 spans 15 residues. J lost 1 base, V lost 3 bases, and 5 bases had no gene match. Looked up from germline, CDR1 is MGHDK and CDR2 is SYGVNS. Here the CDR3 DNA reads TGTGCCAGCAGTGATCTTGGGGACAGGTCCTACGAGCAGTACTTC. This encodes CASSDLGDRSYEQYF.

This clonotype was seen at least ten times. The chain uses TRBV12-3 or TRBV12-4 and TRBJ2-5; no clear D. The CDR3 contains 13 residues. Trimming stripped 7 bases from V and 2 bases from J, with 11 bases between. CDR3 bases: TGTGCCAGCACCACGGACGGTCAAGAGACCCAGTACTTC. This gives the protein CASTTDGQETQYF.

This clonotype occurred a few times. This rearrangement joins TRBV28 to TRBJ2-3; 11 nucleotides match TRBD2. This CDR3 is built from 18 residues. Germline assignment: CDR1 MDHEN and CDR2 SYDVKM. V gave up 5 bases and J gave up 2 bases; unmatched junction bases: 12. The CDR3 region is CASSLPTGTSGPTDTQYF. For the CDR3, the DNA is TGTGCCAGCAGTCTCCCGACCGGGACTAGCGGCCCCACAGATACGCAGTATTTT. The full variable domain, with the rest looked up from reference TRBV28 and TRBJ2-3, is DVKVTQSSRYLVKRTGEKVFLECVQDMDHENMFWYRQDPGLGLRLIYFSYDVKMKEKGDIPEGYSVSREKKERFSLILESASTNQTSMYLCASSLPTGTSGPTDTQYFGPGTRLTVL.